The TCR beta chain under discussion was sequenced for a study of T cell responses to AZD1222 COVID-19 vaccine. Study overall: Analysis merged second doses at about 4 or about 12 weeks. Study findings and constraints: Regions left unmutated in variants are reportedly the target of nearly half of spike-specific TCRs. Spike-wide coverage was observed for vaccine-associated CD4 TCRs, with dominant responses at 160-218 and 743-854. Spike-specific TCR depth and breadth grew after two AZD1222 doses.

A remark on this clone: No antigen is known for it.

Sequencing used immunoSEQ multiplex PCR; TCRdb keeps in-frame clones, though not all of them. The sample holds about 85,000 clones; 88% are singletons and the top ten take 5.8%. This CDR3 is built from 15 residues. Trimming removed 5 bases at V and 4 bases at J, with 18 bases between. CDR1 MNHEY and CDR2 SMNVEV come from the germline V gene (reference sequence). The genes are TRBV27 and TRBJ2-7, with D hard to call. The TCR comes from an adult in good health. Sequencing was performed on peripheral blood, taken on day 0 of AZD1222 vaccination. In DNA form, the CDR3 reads TGTGCCAGCAGTCCCCGGATGTCCGCCGAGTACGAGCAGTACTTC. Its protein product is CASSPRMSAEYEQYF.